This T cell receptor (beta chain) was captured in a study of control samples from healthy donors and cancer patients. Assay used: immunoSEQ multiplex PCR; TCRdb lists only in-frame clones, some missing. The sample records 15,000 to 20,000 clones, 85% to 90% being singletons. The V and J ends lost 1 base and 1 base respectively, with 11 bases between them. The CDR3 consists of 16 residues. CDR1 SGHNT and CDR2 YENEEA come from the germline V gene. Material for sequencing was PBMCs. This rearrangement joins TRBV11-3 to TRBJ2-1, with D maybe TRBD2 (5 bases). This clonotype was obtained from a woman between 55 and 75 years old with head and neck cancer. The CDR3 reads CASSLGGGRSYNEQFF. The DNA of the CDR3 is TGTGCCAGCAGCTTAGGTGGAGGAAGGTCCTACAATGAGCAGTTCTTC.